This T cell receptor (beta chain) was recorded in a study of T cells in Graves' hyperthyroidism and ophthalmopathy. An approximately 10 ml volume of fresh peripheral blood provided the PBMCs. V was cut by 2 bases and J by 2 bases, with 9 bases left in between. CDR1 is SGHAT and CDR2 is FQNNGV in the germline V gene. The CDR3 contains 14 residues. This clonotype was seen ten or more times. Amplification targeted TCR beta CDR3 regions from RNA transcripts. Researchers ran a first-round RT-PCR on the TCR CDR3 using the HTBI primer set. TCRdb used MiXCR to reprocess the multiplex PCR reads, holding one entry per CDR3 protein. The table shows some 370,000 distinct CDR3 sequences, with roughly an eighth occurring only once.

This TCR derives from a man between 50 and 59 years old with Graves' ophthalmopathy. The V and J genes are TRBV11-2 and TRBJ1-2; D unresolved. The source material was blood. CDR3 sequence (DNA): TGTGCCAGCAGCTTAAGTAGCAGAAACTATGGCTACACCTTC. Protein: CASSLSSRNYGYTF.